Shown below are 28 T cell receptor beta chains from a single sample sequenced in a study of blood T cell repertoires in COVID-19. This table comes from immunoSEQ multiplex PCR, and its TCRdb copy is limited to in-frame clones, with some not included. Of roughly 90,000 clones listed, roughly 89% are singletons. The sample consisted of peripheral blood. Receptor source: an elderly woman with active COVID-19.

This clone was counted a few times. The chain joins TRBV7-3 to TRBJ2-3; D is perhaps TRBD2 (5 bases). Germline assignment: CDR1 SGHTA and CDR2 FQGTGA. The ends were cut back, 5 bases at V and 2 bases at J, with 11 bases in the middle. This CDR3 spans 14 amino acids. CDR3 nucleotides: TGTGCCAGCAGCCCCCGGAGGACCACAGATACGCAGTATTTT. Protein product: CASSPRRTTDTQYF. The full variable domain, completed using reference TRBV7-3 and TRBJ2-3, is GAGVSQTPSNKVTEKGKYVELRCDPISGHTALYWYRQSLGQGPEFLIYFQGTGAADDSGLPNDRFFAVRPEGSVSTLKIQRTERGDSAVYLCASSPRRTTDTQYFGPGTRLTVL.

The chain recombines TRBV13 with TRBJ2-1, with D possibly TRBD2 on 6 matching bases. V lost 1 base to trimming and J lost 10 bases, with 17 bases between them. The CDR3 is 15 residues long. Germline CDR1 reads PRHDT; CDR2 reads FYEKMQ (reference sequence). For the CDR3, the DNA is TGTGCCAGCAGCTTAGAATTAGTCGGAGCGGGCGAGCAGTTCTTC. It specifies CASSLELVGAGEQFF.

The rearrangement links TRBV3-1 (or the pseudogene TRBV3-2) to TRBJ2-5, with D possibly matching TRBD1 (5 bases). Germline values: CDR1 LGHDT, CDR2 YNNKEL (reference sequence). The V end was cut by 1 base, the J end by 0 bases, with 9 bases between. The CDR3 runs 15 residues. DNA of the CDR3: TGTGCCAGCAGCCAAGGGGGCTGGCACCAAGAGACCCAGTACTTC. Translation: CASSQGGWHQETQYF.

The V and J genes are TRBV2 and TRBJ2-2; D not resolved. The CDR3 loop spans 13 amino acids. Trimming stripped 4 bases from V and 3 bases from J, with 6 bases between. From germline, CDR1 is SNHLY and CDR2 FYNNEI. CDR3 loop: CASSVQYTGELFF. CDR3 DNA: TGTGCCAGCAGTGTTCAATACACCGGGGAGCTGTTTTTT.

The CDR3 coding sequence is TGTGCCAGCAGTTACTCGATATGCTCAGGGGGCAACGTAGAAAAACTGTTTTTT. This codes for CASSYSICSGGNVEKLFF. This chain joins TRBV6-7 and TRBJ1-4; 8 bases line up with TRBD1. TRBV6-7 is reported as an ORF; its role is uncertain. V dropped 0 bases and J dropped 8; count of bases not matched to a gene: 14. This CDR3 is 18 amino acids long.

V and J are TRBV5-1 and TRBJ1-3, with D uncertain. Trimming took 1 base from V and 0 from J, leaving 11 bases between them. The CDR3 sequence is 16 residues long. The germline V gene has CDR1 SGHRS and CDR2 YFSETQ. CDR3 nucleotide sequence: TGCGCCAGCAGCTTGCAGGACTCTAACTCTGGAAACACCATATATTTT. It codes for CASSLQDSNSGNTIYF.

The gene calls are TRBV5-3 and TRBJ2-3, with 13 bases that match TRBD2. TRBV5-3 is treated as an ORF (open reading frame) with a function not yet certain. After removal of 6 bases from V and 6 bases from J, the junction contained 10 bases not matched to a gene. This CDR3 has 16 residues. In nucleotides, the CDR3 is TGTGCCAGAACCCTCGGACTAGCGGGAGAGGGGGATACGCAGTATTTT. It translates to CARTLGLAGEGDTQYF.

The chain carries TRBV3-1 (or the pseudogene TRBV3-2) and TRBJ1-4; TRBD1 agrees at 9 bases. The CDR3 is made up of 14 amino acids. Germline assignment: CDR1 LGHDT and CDR2 YNNKEL (reference sequence). V shed 4 bases and J 7 bases; nucleotides not matched to a gene: 4. The CDR3 DNA is TGTGCCAGCAGCCTACGACAGGGGGGTGAAAAACTGTTTTTT. Translated, it gives CASSLRQGGEKLFF.

The chain is built from TRBV4-1 and TRBJ2-7, with D possibly TRBD1 on 6 matching bases. CDR3 length equals 21 residues. The germline V and J ends were trimmed by 0 bases and 3 bases, with 30 bases remaining between them. Germline V CDR1 and CDR2: MGHRA, YSYEKL. The CDR3, as DNA: TGCGCCAGCAGCCAAGAGGCCCCAACCACCCGCAGGGGCGCAAACCTCTACGAGCAGTACTTC. As protein: CASSQEAPTTRRGANLYEQYF.

This sequence joins TRBV7-2 and TRBJ1-2; 11 bases map to TRBD1. The CDR3 is made up of 14 amino acids. The germline gives CDR1 SGHTA, CDR2 FQGNSA. The ends lost 6 bases at V and 2 bases at J; junction bases unmatched: 2. The chain's CDR3 is CASSGQGANYGYTF. The CDR3 DNA is TGTGCCAGCAGTGGACAGGGGGCGAACTATGGCTACACCTTC.

The chain has TRBV6-5 and TRBJ1-1, with 7 bases matching TRBD1. Germline trimming cut 6 bases from V and 7 bases from J; bases unmatched to any gene: 11. The V gene's germline CDR1 is MNHEY and CDR2 SVGAGI. The CDR3 runs 14 residues. The CDR3: CASSGTAKSFEAFF. In DNA form, the CDR3 reads TGTGCCAGCAGCGGGACAGCCAAGTCCTTTGAAGCTTTCTTT.

This chain links TRBV28 with TRBJ1-1; D might be TRBD1 (5 bases). Trimming took 4 bases from V and 0 from J, leaving 15 bases between them. This CDR3 comprises 16 residues. Germline CDR1 reads MDHEN; CDR2 reads SYDVKM. The CDR3 here is CASSSPGLRMNTEAFF. The CDR3 nucleotides are TGTGCCAGCAGTTCTCCGGGACTCAGAATGAACACTGAAGCTTTCTTT.

J is TRBJ1-1 and V is TRBV9; 11 positions agree with TRBD1. CDR3 length: 17 amino acids. With V trimmed by 3 bases and J by 2 bases, 9 bases remained unmatched. Germline lookup yields CDR1 SGDLS and CDR2 YYNGEE. The CDR3 coding sequence is TGTGCCAGCAGCGGAGGAGGGACAGGGGGGGATAACACTGAAGCTTTCTTT. Protein: CASSGGGTGGDNTEAFF. Complete variable domain (other parts from reference TRBV9 and TRBJ1-1): DSGVTQTPKHLITATGQRVTLRCSPRSGDLSVYWYQQSLDQGLQFLIQYYNGEERAKGNILERFSAQQFPDLHSELNLSSLELGDSALYFCASSGGGTGGDNTEAFFGQGTRLTVV.

V usage is TRBV27 and J usage is TRBJ1-6, with 8 bases matching TRBD1. This CDR3 is 16 amino acids long. The germline gives CDR1 MNHEY, CDR2 SMNVEV (reference sequence). The junction had 16 bases not matched to a gene; V was cut back by 8 bases and J by 10 bases. The CDR3 spells CASALSGQARNSPLHF. CDR3 coding DNA: TGTGCCAGCGCCTTGTCGGGACAGGCAAGGAACTCACCCCTCCACTTT.

The genes are TRBV4-1 and TRBJ2-1, with D maybe TRBD1 (5 bases). The CDR3 length is 17 residues. Trimming shortened V by 4 bases and J by 6 bases, and 22 bases separated the two germline ends. The germline V gene encodes CDR1 MGHRA and CDR2 YSYEKL. The CDR3 is CASSRLPGITHSNEQFF. The CDR3 region has the DNA TGCGCCAGCAGCCGGCTGCCAGGGATTACCCACTCCAATGAGCAGTTCTTC.

The V call is TRBV7-2, the J call TRBJ1-3; 7 bases are a match to TRBD1. Germline V lookup: CDR1 SGHTA, CDR2 FQGNSA. The ends lost 1 base at V and 4 bases at J; junction bases unmatched: 1. This CDR3 contains 14 residues. The CDR3 coding sequence is TGTGCCAGCAGCTTAGTCAGGGGGGGAAACACCATATATTTT. Translating it yields CASSLVRGGNTIYF.

V usage is TRBV15 and J usage is TRBJ2-5; 7 nucleotides align to TRBD2. Germline V CDR1 and CDR2: LNHNV, YYDKDF (reference sequence). The CDR3 runs to 16 residues. With 0 bases clipped from V and 5 bases from J, the junction kept 9 bases outside the gene matches. The CDR3 bases are TGTGCCACCAGCAGAGAAGGCCGGGAGGCGAGGGAGACCCAGTACTTC. Translation gives CATSREGREARETQYF.

CDR3: CASSLGQGGTDTQYF. The CDR3 coding sequence is TGTGCCAGCAGTTTAGGCCAGGGGGGAACAGATACGCAGTATTTT. The gene calls are TRBV28 and TRBJ2-3, with D maybe TRBD1 (7 bases). CDR1 is MDHEN, CDR2 SYDVKM, per germline. The CDR3 sequence is 15 residues long. V was trimmed by 2 bases and J by 3 bases, leaving 12 bases between them.

V usage is TRBV13 and J usage is TRBJ2-7, with D tentatively TRBD2 (6 bases). V was clipped by 3 bases and J by 6 bases, with 15 bases between them. The germline V gene has CDR1 PRHDT and CDR2 FYEKMQ (reference sequence). CDR3 size: 14 residues. The CDR3 coding sequence is TGTGCCAGCAGCTTGGGGACTGGCACTTTCGAGCAGTACTTC. Residues: CASSLGTGTFEQYF. The full variable domain, its missing parts supplied by reference TRBV13 and TRBJ2-7, is AAGVIQSPRHLIKEKRETATLKCYPIPRHDTVYWYQQGPGQDPQFLISFYEKMQSDKGSIPDRFSAQQFSDYHSELNMSSLELGDSALYFCASSLGTGTFEQYFGPGTRLTVT.

This rearrangement joins TRBV28 to TRBJ1-1, with 8 bases lining up with TRBD1. With V trimmed by 5 bases and J by 11 bases, 19 bases remained unmatched. Germline values: CDR1 MDHEN, CDR2 SYDVKM. This CDR3 contains 16 residues. The CDR3 sequence is CASSPQARQGLKGAFF. CDR3 sequence (DNA): TGTGCCAGCAGTCCCCAAGCTAGACAGGGGCTAAAGGGGGCTTTCTTT.

This chain uses TRBV7-9 with TRBJ1-3, with D hard to call. Trimming stripped 8 bases from V and 3 bases from J, with 14 bases between. Germline CDR1 reads SEHNR; CDR2 reads FQNEAQ (reference sequence). This CDR3 is 14 amino acids long. The CDR3 reads CASSNRGIGNTIYF. The CDR3 DNA is TGTGCCAGCTCAAACCGGGGAATTGGAAACACCATATATTTT.

The chain uses TRBV19 and TRBJ2-5; D may be TRBD1 (5 bases). V was pared by 5 bases and J by 2 bases, with 15 bases between. CDR3 length: 15 residues. Germline values: CDR1 LNHDA, CDR2 SQIVND (reference sequence). CDR3 nucleotide sequence: TGTGCCAGTAGTTTTCTGGGGCAAAATCAAGAGACCCAGTACTTC. Amino acids: CASSFLGQNQETQYF.

This CDR3 reads CASSEQGANYGYTF. The CDR3 nucleotides read TGTGCCAGCAGCGAACAGGGGGCGAACTATGGCTACACCTTC. The genes are TRBV7-2 and TRBJ1-2, with 9 bases fitting TRBD1. There are 14 residues in the CDR3. V lost 5 bases to trimming and J lost 2 bases; unmatched junction nucleotides: 3. Looked up from germline, CDR1 is SGHTA and CDR2 is FQGNSA.

The chain carries TRBV5-5 and TRBJ1-1; 9 bases agree with TRBD1. The length of the CDR3 is 14 residues. In germline, CDR1 is SGHKS, CDR2 YYEKEE (reference sequence). The V gene end was trimmed by 3 bases and the J gene end by 9 bases; junction bases not matched to a gene: 9. CDR3 DNA sequence: TGTGCCAGCAGCTCCGGGACAGGGCGTGCTCAAGCTTTCTTT. This codes for CASSSGTGRAQAFF.

J is TRBJ1-5 and V is TRBV6-5, with unresolved D. Trimming pared 6 bases from V and 2 bases from J, leaving 5 bases between. Germline lookup yields CDR1 MNHEY and CDR2 SVGAGI. The CDR3 runs 12 residues. The chain's CDR3 is CASSRGNQPQHF. CDR3 DNA sequence: TGTGCCAGCAGCCGAGGCAATCAGCCCCAGCATTTT.

The chain recombines TRBV7-9 with TRBJ1-1, with D maybe TRBD1 (5 bases). The CDR3 is made up of 11 amino acids. Trimming left V 7 bases short and J 5 bases short, with 8 bases between. Germline CDR1 and CDR2: SEHNR and FQNEAQ (reference sequence). The CDR3: CASMEGTEAFF. The CDR3 DNA reads as TGTGCCAGCATGGAGGGGACTGAAGCTTTCTTT.

V usage is TRBV18 and J usage is TRBJ2-5; D not resolved. The length of the CDR3 is 13 residues. V was shortened by 1 base and J by 5 bases, with 8 bases between the two germline ends. Germline CDR1 reads KGHSH; CDR2 reads LQKENI. The CDR3 DNA sequence: TGTGCCAGCTCACCACGCCGAAGCGAGACCCAGTACTTC. Amino acid sequence: CASSPRRSETQYF.

The chain joins TRBV6-2 or TRBV6-3 to TRBJ1-5; 7 bases are shared with TRBD1. With V trimmed by 6 bases and J by 4 bases, 12 bases remained unmatched. The CDR3 covers 16 residues. Germline assignment: CDR1 MNHEY and CDR2 SVGEGT. CDR3 sequence reads: CASSRNRGGGNQPQHF. CDR3 in DNA: TGTGCCAGCAGCCGAAACAGGGGCGGAGGAAATCAGCCCCAGCATTTT.